This TCR beta chain was identified during a study of cytomegalovirus exposure and HLA in healthy donors. Notes on this clone: Its antigen is undetermined.

PCR used 60 Vbeta primers and 13 Jbeta primers. As processed by the authors: There were 80 million or so unique TCR beta chains by a later count, and about 11 million of them were shared. The table came from immunoSEQ multiplex PCR; TCRdb's copy has only in-frame clones and leaves some out. That table furnishes V, J and clone size, whereas the DNA furnished D and trimming. Counted here are roughly 83,000 clones, about 69% occurring once; the ten biggest clones make up around 4.2%. Per the germline V gene, CDR1 is LGHNA and CDR2 is YNFKEQ. V trimming: 2 bases; J trimming: 6 bases; junction bases outside the gene matches: 11. The CDR3 is made up of 17 amino acids. Study observations and caveats: What was likely a sequencing artifact was a cluster of highly shared sequence variants. A later analysis found TCR association rates differed by HLA locus, highest for DRB1 and lowest for HLA-C.

The source is a man aged 55 to 69 in good health and CMV-seronegative. This chain joins TRBV4-2 and TRBJ1-1, with 11 bases fitting TRBD1. The sequencing sample was made of PBMCs. The CDR3 DNA reads TGTGCCAGCAGCCAATCCAGGACAGGGGGCGGGCAGGCTGAAGCTTTCTTT. Translation: CASSQSRTGGGQAEAFF.